The next 27 T cell receptor beta chains were all read from a single sample in a study of OX40 agonist ivuxolimab in advanced cancers. TCRdb's copy holds only in-frame clones and misses some; the assay was immunoSEQ multiplex PCR. The sample holds around 70,000 clones, around 83% seen once. The sequences come from CD4+ or CD8+ T cells sorted from blood, collected in a trial of the OX40 agonist ivuxolimab. The receptors here all came from an adult with an advanced solid tumor such as melanoma, head and neck, liver or kidney cancer.

V and J are TRBV6-1 and TRBJ2-7; 9 bases are a match to TRBD1. Per the germline V gene, CDR1 is MNHNS and CDR2 is SASEGT. V was pared by 8 bases and J by 5 bases, with 4 bases of the junction left unmatched. The CDR3 length is 12 residues. The CDR3 DNA reads TGTGCCAGCGGGACAGGGAGTAACGAGCAGTACTTC. This codes for CASGTGSNEQYF.

The gene calls are TRBV28 and TRBJ2-3; D not certain. The V and J ends lost 6 bases and 4 bases respectively, with 14 bases between them. CDR3 size: 14 residues. From germline, CDR1 is MDHEN and CDR2 SYDVKM. CDR3 sequence reads: CASSPQTRPDTQYF. In DNA, the CDR3 is TGTGCCAGCAGCCCGCAGACCAGACCAGATACGCAGTATTTT. Full variable domain (outside the CDR3, taken from reference TRBV28 and TRBJ2-3): DVKVTQSSRYLVKRTGEKVFLECVQDMDHENMFWYRQDPGLGLRLIYFSYDVKMKEKGDIPEGYSVSREKKERFSLILESASTNQTSMYLCASSPQTRPDTQYFGPGTRLTVL.

This chain's CDR3 is CASSFETQYF. The CDR3, as DNA: TGTGCCAGCAGCTTCGAGACCCAGTACTTC. The chain is built from TRBV7-9 and TRBJ2-5; D gene unclear. The CDR3 is 10 amino acids. Trimming shortened V by 3 bases and J by 5 bases, and 1 base separated the two germline ends. Germline CDR1 and CDR2: SEHNR and FQNEAQ (reference sequence).

The V gene is TRBV5-4, the J gene TRBJ1-2; D not certain. V was shortened by 4 bases and J by 3 bases, with 13 bases between the two germline ends. CDR1 is SGHNT, CDR2 YYREEE, per germline (reference sequence). This CDR3 comprises 14 residues. CDR3 sequence: CASSTPGSDYGYTF. The CDR3 DNA reads TGTGCCAGCAGCACCCCCGGGTCGGACTATGGCTACACCTTC.

The rearrangement joins TRBV27 to TRBJ1-1; D is uncertain. Germline lookup yields CDR1 MNHEY and CDR2 SMNVEV (reference sequence). The CDR3 covers 16 residues. The V end lost 5 bases, the J end lost 4 bases, and 20 bases lay between the germline ends. CDR3 loop: CASSPVGSFSFTEAFF. The CDR3 region has the DNA TGTGCCAGCAGTCCGGTCGGGAGTTTTTCGTTCACTGAAGCTTTCTTT.

The chain combines TRBV11-2 with TRBJ1-2; D not resolved. V dropped 0 bases and J dropped 0 bases, with 8 bases sitting between them. CDR1 is SGHAT and CDR2 is FQNNGV in the germline V gene. The CDR3 is made up of 15 amino acids. CDR3 bases: TGTGCCAGCAGCTTAGACAGTGAAGCTAACTATGGCTACACCTTC. Protein product: CASSLDSEANYGYTF.

The chain uses TRBV5-1 and TRBJ2-3, with 8 nucleotides matching TRBD2. This CDR3 is built from 17 residues. Germline values: CDR1 SGHRS, CDR2 YFSETQ. Trimming took 0 bases from V and 2 from J; bases not matched to a gene: 8. The CDR3 region has the DNA TGCGCCAGCAGCTTGGCCGGGGGGCGGGAGGTCACAGATACGCAGTATTTT. Protein: CASSLAGGREVTDTQYF.

V gene TRBV2 combines with J gene TRBJ2-1, with D unclear. The CDR3 is 15 residues long. Between the trimmed V and J ends, which lost 5 bases and 4 bases, there was a span of 15 bases. In germline, CDR1 is SNHLY, CDR2 FYNNEI. The CDR3 is CASSFISTDYNEQFF. The CDR3 DNA is TGTGCCAGCAGTTTCATATCTACGGATTACAATGAGCAGTTCTTC. Full variable domain (rest looked up from reference TRBV2 and TRBJ2-1): EPEVTQTPSHQVTQMGQEVILRCVPISNHLYFYWYRQILGQKVEFLVSFYNNEISEKSEIFDDQFSVERPDGSNFTLKIRSTKLEDSAMYFCASSFISTDYNEQFFGPGTRLTVL.

The chain couples TRBV10-3 to TRBJ2-1; unclear D gene. V lost 3 bases to trimming and J lost 12 bases, with 12 bases between them. There are 12 residues in the CDR3. CDR1 and CDR2 (germline): ENHRY, SYGVKD. Written as DNA, the CDR3 is TGTGCCATCAGTGACAGGAGCCTCCTGCAGTTCTTC. Protein product: CAISDRSLLQFF.

V and J are TRBV9 and TRBJ2-1; D ambiguous. Between the trimmed V and J ends, which lost 1 base and 7 bases, there was a span of 15 bases. CDR3 length: 15 amino acids. Germline V gene lookup returns CDR1 SGDLS and CDR2 YYNGEE. DNA for the CDR3: TGTGCCAGCAGCGTATCAGGAGCGTGGAATAATGAGCAGTTCTTC. It yields the protein CASSVSGAWNNEQFF. Full variable domain (outside the CDR3, taken from reference TRBV9 and TRBJ2-1): DSGVTQTPKHLITATGQRVTLRCSPRSGDLSVYWYQQSLDQGLQFLIQYYNGEERAKGNILERFSAQQFPDLHSELNLSSLELGDSALYFCASSVSGAWNNEQFFGPGTRLTVL.

Worth noting for this clone: Other nucleotide sequences in the sample specify the same CDR3. The chain links TRBV30 to TRBJ2-5; weak D call: TRBD1 (6 bases). Germline V gives CDR1 GTSNPN, CDR2 SVGIG (reference sequence). The CDR3 has 13 residues. V lost 1 base and J lost 1, with 7 bases in between. CDR3: CAWSGGLQETQYF. CDR3 sequence (DNA): TGTGCCTGGAGTGGGGGGCTCCAAGAGACCCAGTACTTC.

The chain recombines TRBV5-1 with TRBJ2-3; D is uncertain. Trimming left V 8 bases short and J 6 bases short, with 13 bases between. The germline V gene has CDR1 SGHRS and CDR2 YFSETQ. This CDR3 is 12 amino acids long. CDR3 sequence: CASSLPPDTQYF. CDR3 DNA sequence: TGCGCCAGTTCCCTCCCCCCGGATACGCAGTATTTT.

This chain uses TRBV28 with TRBJ2-7, with 12 bases that match TRBD2. CDR3 length: 14 residues. Per the germline V gene, CDR1 is MDHEN and CDR2 is SYDVKM. V lost 8 bases, J lost 2 bases, and 4 bases stayed unmatched. The DNA for the CDR3 is TGTGCCAGCTCTCTAGCGGGAGGGACCTACGAGCAGTACTTC. Translation: CASSLAGGTYEQYF.

The chain employs TRBV9 and TRBJ1-1, with 7 bases fitting TRBD1. Germline trimming cut 3 bases from V and 4 bases from J; bases unmatched to any gene: 9. The CDR3 has 15 amino acids. CDR1 and CDR2 from the germline V gene are SGDLS and YYNGEE. The CDR3 coding sequence is TGTGCCAGCAGCGGCTTGACAGGGTTGGGCACTGAAGCTTTCTTT. Encoded protein: CASSGLTGLGTEAFF.

The chain couples TRBV30 to TRBJ1-4; no definite D call. V was pared by 0 bases and J by 8 bases, with 19 bases between. Germline V gene lookup returns CDR1 GTSNPN and CDR2 SVGIG (reference sequence). The length of the CDR3 is 16 residues. The CDR3 is CAWSVLGPAGGEKLFF. Written as DNA, the CDR3 is TGTGCCTGGAGTGTATTGGGCCCAGCCGGAGGGGAAAAACTGTTTTTT. The variable domain in full, with the rest retrieved from reference TRBV30 and TRBJ1-4, is SQTIHQWPATLVQPVGSPLSLECTVEGTSNPNLYWYRQAAGRGLQLLFYSVGIGQISSEVPQNLSASRPQDRQFILSSKKLLLSDSGFYLCAWSVLGPAGGEKLFFGSGTQLSVL.

The rearrangement joins TRBV28 to TRBJ2-7; 11 bases are a match to TRBD1. CDR3 length: 16 residues. Germline V gene data show CDR1 as MDHEN and CDR2 as SYDVKM. After removal of 1 base from V and 1 base from J, the junction contained 3 bases not matched to a gene. The CDR3 loop reads CASSLLGTGGSYEQYF. The CDR3 nucleotides are TGTGCCAGCAGTTTATTAGGGACAGGGGGGTCCTACGAGCAGTACTTC.

The chain employs TRBV2 and TRBJ2-1; either TRBD1 or TRBD2 may supply D (5 bases each). The CDR3 covers 13 residues. The V end lost 8 bases, the J end lost 3 bases, and 11 bases lay between the germline ends. Germline V gene data show CDR1 as SNHLY and CDR2 as FYNNEI. The CDR3 region is CASGPGSYNEQFF. In DNA, the CDR3 is TGTGCCAGCGGGCCAGGGAGCTACAATGAGCAGTTCTTC.

The CDR3 nucleotides are TGTGCCAGCGGCGGGGCCAGCTCCTATAATTCACCCCTCCACTTT. Amino acids: CASGGASSYNSPLHF. J is TRBJ1-6 and V is TRBV9, with D possibly being TRBD1 (5 bases). The CDR3 has 15 amino acids. The V end lost 7 bases, the J end lost 0 bases, and 11 bases lay between the germline ends. The V gene's germline CDR1 is SGDLS and CDR2 YYNGEE.

The chain uses TRBV5-1 and TRBJ2-5; D gene ambiguous. The germline V and J ends were trimmed by 4 bases and 5 bases, with 9 bases remaining between them. The CDR3 totals 12 residues. Germline V gene data show CDR1 as SGHRS and CDR2 as YFSETQ. The CDR3 DNA follows: TGCGCCAGCAGCGAGATCGGCGAGACCCAGTACTTC. Amino acid sequence: CASSEIGETQYF.

This chain links TRBV7-8 with TRBJ1-1; D unclear. From germline, CDR1 is SGHVS and CDR2 FQNEAQ. V lost 4 bases and J 1 base, leaving 7 bases between the germline ends. The CDR3 totals 13 residues. CDR3 nucleotide sequence: TGTGCCAGCAGCTACGACCCGAACACTGAAGCTTTCTTT. This encodes CASSYDPNTEAFF.

The chain has TRBV5-1 and TRBJ1-3; D is possibly TRBD1 (5 bases). The CDR3 loop spans 18 amino acids. Trimming took off 1 base at V and 4 bases at J, with 21 bases between the two ends. Germline CDR1 reads SGHRS; CDR2 reads YFSETQ. In nucleotides, the CDR3 is TGCGCCAGCAGCTTGATCACAGGAGACACTAGACGAGGAAACACCATATATTTT. It yields the protein CASSLITGDTRRGNTIYF.

The J gene is TRBJ1-4, the V gene TRBV19, with 7 nucleotides matching TRBD1. Germline values: CDR1 LNHDA, CDR2 SQIVND (reference sequence). With V trimmed by 3 bases and J by 5 bases, 6 bases remained unmatched. The CDR3 has 15 amino acids. CDR3: CASSIRGTANEKLFF. CDR3 sequence (DNA): TGTGCCAGTAGTATCCGTGGGACAGCGAATGAAAAACTGTTTTTT.

The rearrangement uses TRBV6-4 and TRBJ2-3; D remains unclear. The germline V and J ends were trimmed by 2 bases and 3 bases, with 9 bases remaining between them. The germline V gene encodes CDR1 MRHNA and CDR2 SNTAGT. The CDR3 is 14 amino acids. CDR3 DNA sequence: TGTGCCAGCAGTGACGGGGTAGGAACAGATACGCAGTATTTT. The encoded protein is CASSDGVGTDTQYF.

The chain joins TRBV7-3 to TRBJ2-3, with D possibly TRBD2 on 6 matching bases. V lost 5 bases to trimming and J lost 4 bases, with 16 bases between them. The CDR3 loop spans 15 amino acids. Germline values: CDR1 SGHTA, CDR2 FQGTGA. The CDR3 DNA sequence: TGTGCCAGCAGCCCCTGGGGGGAGGTCGCAGATACGCAGTATTTT. It translates to CASSPWGEVADTQYF.

The rearrangement joins TRBV10-2 to TRBJ1-6; D ambiguous. The CDR3 totals 13 residues. Trimming removed 3 bases at V and 6 bases at J, with 6 bases between. Germline V gene data show CDR1 as WSHSY and CDR2 as SAAADI. The CDR3 DNA follows: TGCGCCAGCAGTGACAGAAGTAATTCACCCCTCCACTTT. Amino acid sequence: CASSDRSNSPLHF.

The chain is built from TRBV25-1 and TRBJ2-7; no definite D call. CDR1 is MGHDK and CDR2 is SYGVNS in the germline V gene. The CDR3 loop spans 14 amino acids. V was pared by 5 bases and J by 0 bases, with 11 bases between. CDR3: CASSLAGSSYEQYF. The CDR3 region has the DNA TGTGCCAGCAGTCTGGCAGGAAGCTCCTACGAGCAGTACTTC.

J is TRBJ1-4 and V is TRBV29-1; the D is unclear. The CDR3 contains 14 residues. The V end was cut by 4 bases, the J end by 7 bases, with 16 bases between. Germline lookup yields CDR1 SQVTM and CDR2 ANQGSEA. The CDR3 sequence: CSVAPRDRGEKLFF. DNA for the CDR3: TGCAGCGTTGCCCCACGGGATCGTGGTGAAAAACTGTTTTTT.